Below are 5 T cell receptor beta chains sequenced from a single sample in a study of blood T cell repertoires in COVID-19. The repertoire was sequenced with immunoSEQ multiplex PCR; TCRdb's copy has only in-frame clones and lacks some. The data contain 120,000 to 150,000 clones, about nine tenths of them singletons. Sequenced sample: peripheral blood. The receptors originated from a human donor in a cohort sampled during active COVID-19.

V gene TRBV19 combines with J gene TRBJ2-7, with 11 nucleotides matching TRBD1. Germline V gene data show CDR1 as LNHDA and CDR2 as SQIVND (reference sequence). After removal of 5 bases from V and 3 bases from J, the junction contained 6 bases not matched to a gene. This CDR3 comprises 15 residues. The CDR3 DNA reads TGTGCCAGTAGTCCGCGGACAGGGGGCGTCTACGAGCAGTACTTC. Residues: CASSPRTGGVYEQYF. The complete variable domain, with remaining parts taken from reference TRBV19 and TRBJ2-7, reads DGGITQSPKYLFRKEGQNVTLSCEQNLNHDAMYWYRQDPGQGLRLIYYSQIVNDFQKGDIAEGYSVSREKKESFPLTVTSAQKNPTAFYLCASSPRTGGVYEQYFGPGTRLTVT.

This clone was recorded a few times. This chain uses TRBV7-2 with TRBJ1-5, with 7 bases aligning to TRBD1. This CDR3 contains 15 residues. Germline trimming cut 4 bases from V and 5 bases from J; bases unmatched to any gene: 8. The germline V gene has CDR1 SGHTA and CDR2 FQGNSA. This CDR3 is CASSYIGTAHQPQHF. The CDR3 region has the DNA TGTGCCAGCAGCTACATAGGGACAGCGCATCAGCCCCAGCATTTT.

CDR3 nucleotide sequence: TGCGCCAGCAGCTCCGGGACAGGGGGAAGCAATCAGCCCCAGCATTTT. This sequence encodes CASSSGTGGSNQPQHF. The chain employs TRBV5-1 and TRBJ1-5; 11 bases are a match to TRBD1. V gave up 3 bases and J gave up 1 base; unmatched junction bases: 3. Germline loops: CDR1 SGHRS, CDR2 YFSETQ. The CDR3 runs 16 residues.

This chain connects TRBV28 to TRBJ1-2; TRBD1 is a possible D gene (6 bases). The CDR3 is 15 residues long. The V and J ends lost 5 bases and 4 bases respectively, with 17 bases between them. CDR1 is MDHEN and CDR2 is SYDVKM in the germline V gene. The CDR3 loop is CASSGGGGAVYGYTF. CDR3 sequence (DNA): TGTGCCAGCAGTGGCGGAGGGGGGGCGGTCTATGGCTACACCTTC.

V usage is TRBV7-2 and J usage is TRBJ1-1; D is undetermined. The length of the CDR3 is 13 residues. V lost 4 bases, J lost 4 bases, and 10 bases lay in between. Germline loops: CDR1 SGHTA, CDR2 FQGNSA. CDR3 residues: CASSSWEGTEAFF. DNA of the CDR3: TGTGCCAGCAGCTCGTGGGAGGGCACTGAAGCTTTCTTT. The entire variable domain, with the rest obtained from reference TRBV7-2 and TRBJ1-1, is as follows: GAGVSQSPSNKVTEKGKDVELRCDPISGHTALYWYRQSLGQGLEFLIYFQGNSAPDKSGLPSDRFSAERTGGSVSTLTIQRTQQEDSAVYLCASSSWEGTEAFFGQGTRLTVV.